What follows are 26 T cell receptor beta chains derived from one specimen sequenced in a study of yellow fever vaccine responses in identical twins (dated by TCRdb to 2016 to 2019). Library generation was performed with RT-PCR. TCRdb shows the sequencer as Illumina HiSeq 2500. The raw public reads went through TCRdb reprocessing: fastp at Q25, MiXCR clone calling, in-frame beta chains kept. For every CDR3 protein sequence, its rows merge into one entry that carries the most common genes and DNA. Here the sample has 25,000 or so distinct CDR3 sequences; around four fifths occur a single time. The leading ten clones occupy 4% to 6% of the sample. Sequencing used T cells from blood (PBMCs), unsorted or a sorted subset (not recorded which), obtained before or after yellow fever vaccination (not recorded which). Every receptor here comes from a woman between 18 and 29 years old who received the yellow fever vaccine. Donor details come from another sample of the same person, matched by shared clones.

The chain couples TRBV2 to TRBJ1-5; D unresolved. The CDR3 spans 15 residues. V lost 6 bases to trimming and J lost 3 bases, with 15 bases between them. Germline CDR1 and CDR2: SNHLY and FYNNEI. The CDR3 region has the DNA TGTGCCAGCAGCACAGAGGCCAACCCCAATCAGCCCCAGCATTTT. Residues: CASSTEANPNQPQHF.

As DNA, the CDR3 is TGTGCCAGCAGTCGGACAGGACGGGTGTTCTTC. Its translation: CASSRTGRVFF. The V call is TRBV6-1, the J call TRBJ2-1; 7 nucleotides line up with TRBD1. With 5 bases clipped from V and 15 bases from J, the junction kept 7 bases outside the gene matches. The CDR3 has 11 residues. Germline V gene lookup returns CDR1 MNHNS and CDR2 SASEGT.

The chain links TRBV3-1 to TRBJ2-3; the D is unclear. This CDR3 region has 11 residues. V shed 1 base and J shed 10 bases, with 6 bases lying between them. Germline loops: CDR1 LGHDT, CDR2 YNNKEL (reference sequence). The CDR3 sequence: CASSQGPAQYF. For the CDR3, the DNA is TGTGCCAGCAGCCAAGGACCCGCGCAGTATTTT.

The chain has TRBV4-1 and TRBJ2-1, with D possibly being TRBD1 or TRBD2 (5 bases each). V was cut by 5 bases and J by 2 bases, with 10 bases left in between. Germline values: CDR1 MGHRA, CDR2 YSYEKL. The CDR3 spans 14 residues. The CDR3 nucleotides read TGCGCCAGCAGCGCTCGAGGGGCCTACAATGAGCAGTTCTTC. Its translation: CASSARGAYNEQFF.

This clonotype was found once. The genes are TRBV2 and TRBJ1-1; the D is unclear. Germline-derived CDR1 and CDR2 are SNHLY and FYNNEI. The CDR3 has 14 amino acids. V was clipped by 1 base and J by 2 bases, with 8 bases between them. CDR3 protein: CASSEERINTEAFF. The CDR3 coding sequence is TGTGCCAGCAGTGAAGAGCGGATTAACACTGAAGCTTTCTTT.

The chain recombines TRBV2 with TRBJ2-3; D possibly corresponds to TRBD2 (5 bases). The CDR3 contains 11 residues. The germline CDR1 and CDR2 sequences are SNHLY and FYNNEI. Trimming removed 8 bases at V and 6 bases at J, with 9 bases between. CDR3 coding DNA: TGTGCCAGCTTTACTAGGGATACGCAGTATTTT. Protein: CASFTRDTQYF.

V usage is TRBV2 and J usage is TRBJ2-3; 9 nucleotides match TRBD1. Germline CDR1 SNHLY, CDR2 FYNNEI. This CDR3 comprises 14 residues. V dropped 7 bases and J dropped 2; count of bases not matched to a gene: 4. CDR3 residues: CASNGQGFTDTQYF. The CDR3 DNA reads TGTGCCAGCAACGGACAGGGGTTCACAGATACGCAGTATTTT.

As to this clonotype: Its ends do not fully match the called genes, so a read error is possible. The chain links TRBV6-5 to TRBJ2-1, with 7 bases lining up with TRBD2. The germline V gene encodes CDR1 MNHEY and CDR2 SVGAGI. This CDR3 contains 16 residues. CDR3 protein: CASSYSSLAAYNEHFF. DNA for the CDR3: TGTGCCAGCAGTTACTCGAGTCTAGCGGCCTACAATGAGCATTTCTTC.

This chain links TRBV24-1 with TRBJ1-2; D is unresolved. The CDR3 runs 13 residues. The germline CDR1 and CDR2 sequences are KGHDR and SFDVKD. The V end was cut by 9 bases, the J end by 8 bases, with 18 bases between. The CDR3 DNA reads TGTGCCACCCCTGGGTCTGACGAACGGGGCTACACCTTC. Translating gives CATPGSDERGYTF.

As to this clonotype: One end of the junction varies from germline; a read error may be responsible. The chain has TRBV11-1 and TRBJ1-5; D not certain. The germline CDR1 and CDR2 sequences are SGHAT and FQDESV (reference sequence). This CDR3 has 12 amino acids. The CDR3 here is CSSSLGGQPQHF. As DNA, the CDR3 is TGTTCCAGCAGCTTAGGAGGTCAGCCCCAGCATTTT.

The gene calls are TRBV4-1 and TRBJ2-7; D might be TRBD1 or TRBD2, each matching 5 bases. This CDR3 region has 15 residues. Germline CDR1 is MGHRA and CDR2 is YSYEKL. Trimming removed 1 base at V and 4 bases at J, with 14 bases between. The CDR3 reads CASSQGGSRGYEQYF. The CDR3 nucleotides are TGCGCCAGCAGCCAAGGGGGGTCCCGGGGATACGAGCAGTACTTC.

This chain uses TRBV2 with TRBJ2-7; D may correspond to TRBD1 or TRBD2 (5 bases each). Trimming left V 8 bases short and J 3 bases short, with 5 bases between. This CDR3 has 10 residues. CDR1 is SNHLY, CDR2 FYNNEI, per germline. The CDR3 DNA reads TGTGCCAGCGGGGGCTACGAGCAGTACGTC. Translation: CASGGYEQYV.

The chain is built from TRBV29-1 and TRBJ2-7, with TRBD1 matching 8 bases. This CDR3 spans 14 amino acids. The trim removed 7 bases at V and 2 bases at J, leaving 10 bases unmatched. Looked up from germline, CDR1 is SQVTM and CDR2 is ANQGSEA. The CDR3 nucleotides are TGCAGCGCTTTGGACAGGGCGGTCACCTACGAGCAGTACTTC. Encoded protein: CSALDRAVTYEQYF.

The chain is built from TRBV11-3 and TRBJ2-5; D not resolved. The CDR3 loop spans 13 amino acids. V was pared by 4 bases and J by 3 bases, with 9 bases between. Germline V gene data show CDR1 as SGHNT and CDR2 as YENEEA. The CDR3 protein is CASSYNPKETQYF. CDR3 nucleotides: TGTGCCAGCAGCTACAATCCAAAAGAGACCCAGTACTTC.

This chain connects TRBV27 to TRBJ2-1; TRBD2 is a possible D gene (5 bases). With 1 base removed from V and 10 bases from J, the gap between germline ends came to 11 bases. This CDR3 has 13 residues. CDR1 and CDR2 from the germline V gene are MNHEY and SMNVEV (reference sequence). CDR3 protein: CASSLYEGLEQFF. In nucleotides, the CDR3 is TGTGCCAGCAGTTTATACGAGGGTCTGGAGCAGTTCTTC.

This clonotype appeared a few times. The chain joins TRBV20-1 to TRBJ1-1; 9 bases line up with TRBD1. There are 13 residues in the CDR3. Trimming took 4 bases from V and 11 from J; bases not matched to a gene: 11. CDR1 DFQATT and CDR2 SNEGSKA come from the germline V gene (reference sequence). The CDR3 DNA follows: TGCAGTGCTAAAAGGACAGGGGCGTTAGTGGCTTTCTTT. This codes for CSAKRTGALVAFF.

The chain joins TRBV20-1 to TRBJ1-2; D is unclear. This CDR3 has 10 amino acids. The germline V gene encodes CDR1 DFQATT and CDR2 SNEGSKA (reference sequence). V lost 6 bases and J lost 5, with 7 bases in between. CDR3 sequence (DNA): TGCAGTGCCACGTTTTATGGCTACACCTTC. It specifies CSATFYGYTF.

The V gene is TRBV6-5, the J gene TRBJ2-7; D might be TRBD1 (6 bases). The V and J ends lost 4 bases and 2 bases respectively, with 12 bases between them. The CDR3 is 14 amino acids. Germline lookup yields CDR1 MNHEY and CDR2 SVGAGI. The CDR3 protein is CASSLGQSTYEQYF. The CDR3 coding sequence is TGTGCCAGCAGTTTAGGACAGAGCACCTACGAGCAGTACTTC.

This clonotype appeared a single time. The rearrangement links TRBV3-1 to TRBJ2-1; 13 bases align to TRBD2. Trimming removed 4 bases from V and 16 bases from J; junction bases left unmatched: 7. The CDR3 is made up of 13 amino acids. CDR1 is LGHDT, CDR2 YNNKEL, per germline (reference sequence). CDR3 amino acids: CASSPTSGGARFF. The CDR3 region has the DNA TGTGCCAGCAGCCCTACTAGCGGGGGGGCCCGTTTCTTC.

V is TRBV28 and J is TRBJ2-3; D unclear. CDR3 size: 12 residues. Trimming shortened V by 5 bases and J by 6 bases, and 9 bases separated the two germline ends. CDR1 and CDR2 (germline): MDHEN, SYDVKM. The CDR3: CASSTAVDTQYF. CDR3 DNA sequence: TGTGCCAGCAGTACCGCCGTGGATACGCAGTATTTT.

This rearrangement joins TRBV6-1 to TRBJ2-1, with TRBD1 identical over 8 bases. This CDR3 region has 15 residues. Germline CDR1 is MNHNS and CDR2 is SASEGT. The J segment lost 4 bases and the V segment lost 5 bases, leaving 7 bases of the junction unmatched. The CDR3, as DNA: TGTGCCAGCAGTCAACAGGGGGGCATTTACAATGAGCAGTTCTTC. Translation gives CASSQQGGIYNEQFF.

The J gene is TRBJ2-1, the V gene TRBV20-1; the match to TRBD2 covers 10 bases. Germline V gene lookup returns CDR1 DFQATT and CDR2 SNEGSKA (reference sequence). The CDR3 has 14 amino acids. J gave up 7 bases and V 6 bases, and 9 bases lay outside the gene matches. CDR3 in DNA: TGCAGTGCCCGTTCGCAGCGGGAGGGTAATGAGCAGTTCTTC. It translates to CSARSQREGNEQFF.

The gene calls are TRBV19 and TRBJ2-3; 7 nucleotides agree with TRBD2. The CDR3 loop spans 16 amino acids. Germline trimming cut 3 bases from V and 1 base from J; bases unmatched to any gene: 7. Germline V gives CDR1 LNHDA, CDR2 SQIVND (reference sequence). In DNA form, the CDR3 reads TGTGCCAGTAGTATGGGGAGGGGCCAGGGCACAGATACGCAGTATTTT. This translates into CASSMGRGQGTDTQYF.

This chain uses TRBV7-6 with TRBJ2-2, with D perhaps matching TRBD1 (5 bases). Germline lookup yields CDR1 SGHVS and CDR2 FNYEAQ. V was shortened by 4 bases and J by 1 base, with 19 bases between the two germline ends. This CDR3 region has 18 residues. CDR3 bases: TGTGCCAGCAGCTCCTCCCTAAAGGGGCCGGGGAACACCGGGGAGCTGTTTTTT. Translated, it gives CASSSSLKGPGNTGELFF.

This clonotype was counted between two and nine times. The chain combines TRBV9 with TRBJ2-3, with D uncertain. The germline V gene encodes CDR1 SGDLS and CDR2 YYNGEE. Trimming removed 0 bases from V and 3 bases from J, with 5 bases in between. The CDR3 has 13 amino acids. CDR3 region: CASSVGGTDTQYF. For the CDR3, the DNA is TGTGCCAGCAGCGTAGGGGGTACAGATACGCAGTATTTT.

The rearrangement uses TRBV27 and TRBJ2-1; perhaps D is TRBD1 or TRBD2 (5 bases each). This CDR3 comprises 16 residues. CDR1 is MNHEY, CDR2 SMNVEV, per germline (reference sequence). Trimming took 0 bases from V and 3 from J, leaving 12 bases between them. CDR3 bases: TGTGCCAGCAGTTTATCAATGGGACGGAACTACAATGAGCAGTTCTTC. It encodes CASSLSMGRNYNEQFF.